Shown below are 7 T cell receptor beta chains from a single sample sequenced in a study of beta chain features in type 1 diabetes. Study-level results: Moderate but significant shortening of TCRB CDR3s was recorded in all four CD4+ subsets from Type 1 diabetes patients.

Expressed TCRB transcripts got sequenced, as all isolated RNA was reverse transcribed. The assay was immunoSEQ multiplex PCR, and TCRdb's table has in-frame clones only and misses some. The repertoire consists of 600,000 to 700,000 clones, with about an eighth occurring once and the leading ten covering roughly 0.11%. The antigens these receptors bind are not known. The source material was naive CD4+ T cells from blood. The receptors shown here come from a man younger than 40 with type 1 diabetes.

The V gene is TRBV25-1, the J gene TRBJ1-4, with 7 nucleotides matching TRBD1. Germline assignment: CDR1 MGHDK and CDR2 SYGVNS. Trimming cost V 4 bases and J 4 bases; bases outside gene matches: 6. The CDR3 is 15 amino acids. The CDR3 DNA reads TGTGCCAGCAGTGGGACAGGCTCCCGTAATGAAAAACTGTTTTTT. Translated: CASSGTGSRNEKLFF.

This clone has only a few counts. The rearrangement uses TRBV7-2 and TRBJ2-7; TRBD2 agrees at 9 bases. Germline V gene lookup returns CDR1 SGHTA and CDR2 FQGNSA. There are 15 residues in the CDR3. With V trimmed by 7 bases and J by 4 bases, 11 bases remained unmatched. The CDR3 region has the DNA TGTGCCAGCACCCGATCGACTAGCGGAGGTTACGAGCAGTACTTC. This codes for CASTRSTSGGYEQYF.

This clone came up a few times. This sequence joins TRBV18 and TRBJ1-1; D perhaps matches TRBD1 (5 bases). The CDR3 is 15 amino acids. V lost 0 bases to trimming and J lost 5 bases, with 13 bases between them. Germline CDR1 reads KGHSH; CDR2 reads LQKENI. DNA for the CDR3: TGTGCCAGCTCACCACCGTCCGGGGGGGGAACTGAAGCTTTCTTT. Encoded protein: CASSPPSGGGTEAFF.

This clone was seen a few times. The chain employs TRBV28 and TRBJ2-7; D remains unclear. V was trimmed by 4 bases and J by 12 bases, leaving 16 bases between them. The CDR3 length is 12 residues. Germline values: CDR1 MDHEN, CDR2 SYDVKM. CDR3 region: CASSSSERRLYF. Written as DNA, the CDR3 is TGTGCCAGCAGTTCCTCAGAACGAAGGCTGTACTTC. The variable domain in full, completed from reference TRBV28 and TRBJ2-7, reads DVKVTQSSRYLVKRTGEKVFLECVQDMDHENMFWYRQDPGLGLRLIYFSYDVKMKEKGDIPEGYSVSREKKERFSLILESASTNQTSMYLCASSSSERRLYFGPGTRLTVT.

The chain employs TRBV29-1 and TRBJ1-4; 7 bases agree with TRBD1. The CDR3 totals 13 residues. J gave up 4 bases and V 4 bases, and 3 bases lay outside the gene matches. From germline, CDR1 is SQVTM and CDR2 ANQGSEA. CDR3 loop: CSVGRGLNEKLFF. The CDR3 nucleotides read TGCAGCGTTGGAAGGGGGCTTAATGAAAAACTGTTTTTT. Variable domain in full (rest from reference TRBV29-1 and TRBJ1-4): SAVISQKPSRDICQRGTSLTIQCQVDSQVTMMFWYRQQPGQSLTLIATANQGSEATYESGFVIDKFPISRPNLTFSTLTVSNMSPEDSSIYLCSVGRGLNEKLFFGSGTQLSVL.

The DNA for the CDR3 is TGTGCCAGCAGCTTTGCAGGGAACGAGCAGTACTTC. It specifies CASSFAGNEQYF. The gene calls are TRBV11-3 and TRBJ2-7; D perhaps matches TRBD1 (5 bases). Between the trimmed V and J ends, which lost 3 bases and 5 bases, there was a span of 8 bases. The CDR3 totals 12 residues. Germline V gene lookup returns CDR1 SGHNT and CDR2 YENEEA.

The rearrangement uses TRBV5-1 and TRBJ2-3; TRBD1 aligns across 9 bases. Germline V lookup: CDR1 SGHRS, CDR2 YFSETQ. The trim removed 3 bases at V and 4 bases at J, leaving 9 bases unmatched. This CDR3 is 16 amino acids long. CDR3 nucleotides: TGCGCCAGCAGCTCAAACGGACAGGGGTTCGCAGATACGCAGTATTTT. This sequence encodes CASSSNGQGFADTQYF.